Below, 20 T cell receptor beta chains from the same sample are listed, as sequenced in a study of identical twins. TCRdb re-called the 5' RACE reads through MiXCR, storing one row per CDR3 protein. Among about 250,000 distinct CDR3 sequences listed, more than 12% were seen once. The sequencing input was memory (CD45RO+) T cells sorted from blood. The receptors stem from a woman younger than 35 in good health.

The rearrangement links TRBV20-1 to TRBJ2-3, with D maybe TRBD1 (6 bases). This CDR3 is built from 11 residues. V lost 5 bases and J 5 bases, leaving 8 bases between the germline ends. Germline loops: CDR1 DFQATT, CDR2 SNEGSKA (reference sequence). The chain's CDR3 is CSAPQGDTQYF. CDR3 DNA: TGCAGTGCTCCACAGGGAGATACGCAGTATTTT.

In DNA, the CDR3 is TGTGCCAGCAGCCCCTGGACTAGCGGGGCAACAGATACGCAGTATTTT. Protein: CASSPWTSGATDTQYF. The chain carries TRBV7-6 and TRBJ2-3, with 12 bases lining up with TRBD2. This CDR3 region has 16 residues. V trimming: 5 bases; J trimming: 3 bases; junction bases outside the gene matches: 6. Germline lookup yields CDR1 SGHVS and CDR2 FNYEAQ.

The rearrangement uses TRBV14 and TRBJ2-1; TRBD2 aligns across 10 bases. The CDR3 runs 18 residues. Germline assignment: CDR1 SGHDN and CDR2 FVKESK. V was pared by 1 base and J by 2 bases, with 8 bases of the junction left unmatched. The CDR3 loop reads CASSQGVASGRPYNEQFF. The CDR3 bases are TGTGCCAGCAGCCAAGGGGTGGCTAGCGGGAGACCCTACAATGAGCAGTTCTTC.

The rearrangement links TRBV6-6 to TRBJ2-7; D uncertain. V was clipped by 8 bases and J by 6 bases, with 14 bases between them. This CDR3 is built from 12 residues. From germline, CDR1 is MNHNY and CDR2 SVGAGI (reference sequence). The CDR3 coding sequence is TGTGCCAGCGCGCCCGGACCGGGCGAGCAGTACTTC. This sequence encodes CASAPGPGEQYF.

The chain is built from TRBV5-1 and TRBJ2-1; 12 nucleotides agree with TRBD2. The CDR3 extends over 14 amino acids. V shed 4 bases and J 7 bases; nucleotides not matched to a gene: 3. Germline lookup yields CDR1 SGHRS and CDR2 YFSETQ. In DNA, the CDR3 is TGCGCCAGCAGCCCCGGGACTAGCGGGAATGAGCAGTTCTTC. Its translation is CASSPGTSGNEQFF.

To note about this clonotype: This may be a read error, as it is one base from a much larger clone. A read error is likely, as this CDR3 ends without the conserved phenylalanine or tryptophan. The CDR3: CSARGGTYNEQFL. The CDR3, as DNA: TGCAGTGCTAGAGGCGGGACTTACAATGAGCAGTTCTTA. The chain carries TRBV20-1 and TRBJ2-1, with a weak D call TRBD2 (6 bases). CDR1 is DFQATT and CDR2 is SNEGSKA in the germline V gene (reference sequence). The CDR3 extends over 13 amino acids. V gave up 1 base and J gave up 4 bases, with 8 bases separating them.

This chain joins TRBV12-3 or TRBV12-4 and TRBJ1-1, with no clear D. CDR3 length equals 13 residues. V was pared by 3 bases and J by 3 bases, with 8 bases between. CDR3 DNA: TGTGCCAGCAGTTTGACACGCCACACTGAAGCTTTCTTT. The encoded protein is CASSLTRHTEAFF.

This chain joins TRBV28 and TRBJ2-4; the D gene is possibly TRBD1 (6 bases). The CDR3 consists of 14 residues. The germline V gene encodes CDR1 MDHEN and CDR2 SYDVKM. Trimming cost V 7 bases and J 6 bases, with 16 bases left between them. The CDR3 spells CASMVGGSGNIQYF. The CDR3 bases are TGTGCCAGCATGGTAGGGGGAAGTGGAAACATTCAGTACTTC.

This clonotype has only a few counts. The J gene is TRBJ1-3, the V gene TRBV14, with D unresolved. Trimming removed 1 base from V and 0 bases from J, with 7 bases in between. Germline V CDR1 and CDR2: SGHDN, FVKESK. The CDR3 has 15 residues. CDR3 coding DNA: TGTGCCAGCAGCCAAGGGGTCTCCTCTGGAAACACCATATATTTT. This codes for CASSQGVSSGNTIYF.

This clonotype has a handful of counts. The chain carries TRBV7-6 and TRBJ2-1; unclear D gene. V lost 5 bases and J lost 4, with 6 bases in between. The CDR3 extends over 12 amino acids. Germline-derived CDR1 and CDR2 are SGHVS and FNYEAQ. CDR3 bases: TGTGCCAGCAGCCCCGGGTACAATGAGCAGTTCTTC. It translates to CASSPGYNEQFF.

J is TRBJ2-1 and V is TRBV5-1; 10 nucleotides agree with TRBD2. The CDR3 totals 17 residues. Trimming at V came to 1 base and at J to 4 bases, leaving 8 bases not matched to a gene. In germline, CDR1 is SGHRS, CDR2 YFSETQ. CDR3 bases: TGCGCCAGCAGCTTGAGACCCACTAGCGGGAATTACAATGAGCAGTTCTTC. Amino acids: CASSLRPTSGNYNEQFF.

The rearrangement uses TRBV20-1 and TRBJ2-2, with 13 nucleotides matching TRBD2. CDR3 length: 17 amino acids. Looked up from germline, CDR1 is DFQATT and CDR2 is SNEGSKA (reference sequence). V gave up 0 bases and J gave up 5 bases; unmatched junction bases: 6. The CDR3 DNA reads TGCAGTGCTAGAGATCGGACTAGCGGGGGTGCTACCGGGGAGCTGTTTTTT. Translation gives CSARDRTSGGATGELFF.

In this sample, this clonotype turned up a few times. The chain couples TRBV27 to TRBJ2-1; D gene ambiguous. Trimming took 3 bases from V and 1 from J, leaving 13 bases between them. This CDR3 region has 16 residues. The V gene's germline CDR1 is MNHEY and CDR2 SMNVEV (reference sequence). CDR3 sequence: CASSLFEMNSYNEQFF. The CDR3 DNA reads as TGTGCCAGCAGTTTGTTCGAGATGAATTCCTACAATGAGCAGTTCTTC.

J is TRBJ2-1 and V is TRBV7-9; D is perhaps TRBD1 or TRBD2 (5 bases each). Between the trimmed V and J ends, which lost 7 bases and 6 bases, there was a span of 13 bases. Germline CDR1 reads SEHNR; CDR2 reads FQNEAQ (reference sequence). The CDR3 consists of 13 residues. CDR3 nucleotide sequence: TGTGCCAGCACAAGATGGGGGATCAATGAGCAGTTCTTC. Its translation is CASTRWGINEQFF.

About this clonotype: A much larger clone differs by one base, so this may be a read error. The rearrangement joins TRBV7-6 to TRBJ2-3, with D tentatively TRBD2 (6 bases). The CDR3 sequence is 13 residues long. Germline V gives CDR1 SGHVS, CDR2 FNYEAQ. The V and J ends lost 8 bases and 1 base respectively, with 10 bases between them. In nucleotides, the CDR3 is TGTGCCAGCGTAATAGCGGGCACAGATACGCAGTATTTT. The encoded protein is CASVIAGTDTQYF.

This chain uses TRBV28 with TRBJ2-5, with a possible D match to TRBD2 (5 bases). V lost 2 bases and J 5 bases, leaving 18 bases between the germline ends. This CDR3 is 16 amino acids long. Germline V CDR1 and CDR2: MDHEN, SYDVKM. CDR3 nucleotide sequence: TGTGCCAGCAGTTTAGGGCAGCGAGCGGCCTGGGAGACCCAGTACTTC. Its protein is CASSLGQRAAWETQYF. The full variable domain, rest sourced from reference TRBV28 and TRBJ2-5, is DVKVTQSSRYLVKRTGEKVFLECVQDMDHENMFWYRQDPGLGLRLIYFSYDVKMKEKGDIPEGYSVSREKKERFSLILESASTNQTSMYLCASSLGQRAAWETQYFGPGTRLLVL.

Only a few counts were recorded for this clonotype. The V gene is TRBV6-2 or TRBV6-3, the J gene TRBJ2-3; D might be TRBD1 (6 bases). The CDR3 consists of 16 residues. Germline loops: CDR1 MNHEY, CDR2 SVGEGT. Trimming removed 0 bases from V and 2 bases from J, with 12 bases in between. The CDR3 spells CASSYSTGAPTDTQYF. The CDR3 nucleotides read TGTGCCAGCAGTTACTCGACAGGAGCTCCCACAGATACGCAGTATTTT.

Only a few counts were recorded for this clonotype. CDR3: CASSVSGGNQPQHF. The CDR3 DNA is TGTGCCAGCAGCGTCAGTGGGGGCAATCAGCCCCAGCATTTT. The gene calls are TRBV9 and TRBJ1-5; no reliable D call. The germline V gene encodes CDR1 SGDLS and CDR2 YYNGEE. Trimming removed 2 bases from V and 2 bases from J, with 8 bases in between. The CDR3 length is 14 residues. The variable domain in full, with the rest retrieved from reference TRBV9 and TRBJ1-5, is DSGVTQTPKHLITATGQRVTLRCSPRSGDLSVYWYQQSLDQGLQFLIQYYNGEERAKGNILERFSAQQFPDLHSELNLSSLELGDSALYFCASSVSGGNQPQHFGDGTRLSIL.

The chain is built from TRBV10-3 and TRBJ1-2; D is unclear. Germline V gene sequence: CDR1 ENHRY, CDR2 SYGVKD. Trimming took 0 bases from V and 6 from J, leaving 11 bases between them. The CDR3 has 14 residues. CDR3 region: CAISESREGNGYTF. For the CDR3, the DNA is TGTGCCATCAGTGAGTCGAGGGAGGGCAATGGCTACACCTTC.

This clonotype came up many times. This rearrangement joins TRBV27 to TRBJ2-7, with D hard to call. Germline values: CDR1 MNHEY, CDR2 SMNVEV (reference sequence). Trimming shortened V by 6 bases and J by 1 base, and 4 bases separated the two germline ends. The CDR3 totals 11 residues. The CDR3 DNA reads TGTGCCAGCAGGGCATCCTACGAGCAGTACTTC. Translating gives CASRASYEQYF.